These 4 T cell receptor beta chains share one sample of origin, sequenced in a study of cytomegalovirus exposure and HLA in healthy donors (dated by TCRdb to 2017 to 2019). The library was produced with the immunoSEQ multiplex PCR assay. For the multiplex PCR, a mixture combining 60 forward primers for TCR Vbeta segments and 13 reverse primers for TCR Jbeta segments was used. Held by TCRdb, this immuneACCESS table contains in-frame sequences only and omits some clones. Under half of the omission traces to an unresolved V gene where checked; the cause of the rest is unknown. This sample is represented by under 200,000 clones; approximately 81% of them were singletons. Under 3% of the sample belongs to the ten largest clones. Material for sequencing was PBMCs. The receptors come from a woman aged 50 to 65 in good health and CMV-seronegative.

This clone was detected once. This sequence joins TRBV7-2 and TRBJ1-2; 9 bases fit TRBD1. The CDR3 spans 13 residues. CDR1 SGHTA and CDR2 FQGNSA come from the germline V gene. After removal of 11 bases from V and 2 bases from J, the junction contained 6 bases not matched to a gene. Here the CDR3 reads CADETGGNYGYTF. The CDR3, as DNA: TGTGCCGATGAGACAGGGGGGAACTATGGCTACACCTTC. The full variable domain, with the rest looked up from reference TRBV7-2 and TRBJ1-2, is GAGVSQSPSNKVTEKGKDVELRCDPISGHTALYWYRQSLGQGLEFLIYFQGNSAPDKSGLPSDRFSAERTGGSVSTLTIQRTQQEDSAVYLCADETGGNYGYTFGSGTRLTVV.

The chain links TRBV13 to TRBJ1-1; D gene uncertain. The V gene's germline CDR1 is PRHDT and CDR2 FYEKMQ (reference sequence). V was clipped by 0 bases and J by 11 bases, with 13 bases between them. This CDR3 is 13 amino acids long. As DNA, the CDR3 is TGTGCCAGCAGCTTAGGTCGGAGGTTTGGGGCTTTCTTT. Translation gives CASSLGRRFGAFF.

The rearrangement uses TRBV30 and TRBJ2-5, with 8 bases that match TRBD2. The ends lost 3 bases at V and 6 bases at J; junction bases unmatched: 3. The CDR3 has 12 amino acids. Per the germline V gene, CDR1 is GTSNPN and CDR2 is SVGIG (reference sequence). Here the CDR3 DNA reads TGTGCCTGGAGCCCTAGCGGGCAGACCCAGTACTTC. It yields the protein CAWSPSGQTQYF.

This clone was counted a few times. The CDR3 is CASIQGRDRGAKNIQYF. The DNA of the CDR3 is TGTGCCAGCATCCAGGGGCGGGACAGGGGAGCCAAAAACATTCAGTACTTC. This sequence joins TRBV11-2 and TRBJ2-4; 10 nucleotides line up with TRBD1. Germline CDR1 reads SGHAT; CDR2 reads FQNNGV. Trimming took 7 bases from V and 0 from J; bases not matched to a gene: 9. This CDR3 region has 17 residues.